Listed here is a single TCR beta chain. Its antigen remains unidentified. There are no base qualities to consult, and no much larger clone falls within one base. Ophthalmopathy patients had moderately to severely active disease, with a Clinical Activity Score of 3 or more, a NOSPECS grade of 4 or more, and a disease duration of less than 3 months. Exclusion was applied to patients with uncontrolled infections, other autoimmune diseases, pregnancy or lactation. Diagnoses were based on clinical symptoms, serum thyroxine and TRAb, thyroid ultrasound and orbital computed tomography. PBMCs were separated from about 10 ml of fresh peripheral blood using Ficoll-Paque density gradient centrifugation. Total RNA was extracted with Trizol reagent, and quality was checked on an Agilent 2100 Bioanalyzer. Amplification of TCR beta CDR3 regions was carried out from RNA transcripts. For the first round of RT-PCR on the TCR CDR3, the HTBI primer set was used together with the Qiagen OneStep RT-PCR kit. Libraries were constructed in a second round of multiplex PCR, after which size selection and purification were carried out. The libraries were sequenced on an Illumina HiSeq2000 using paired-end 100 bp reads. The authors' analysis ran thus. SOAPnuke was used to process the raw data, with reads discarded if the reads contained adapters or uncalled bases, had a mean Phred below 15, or lacked an exact constant-primer or identifier match. COPE v1.2.5 was used to merge high-quality paired reads, and clonotypes were defined as unique nucleotide sequences. MiTCR v1.1 was used to align clonotypes to the IMGT TRBV, TRBD and TRBJ reference segments. Analysis was restricted to V-J combinations with a frequency above 0.0001, which covered roughly 99% of repertoires. A TCS score was defined as the ratio of F50 (clonal expansion) to E x V (chaos), with BLOSUM62-based TCRdist applied between CDR3 peptides within each V-J. Welch's t-statistics and random forest reduced 500 to 550 V-J features to some 14, which were used in a naive Bayes classifier (R e1071). TCRdb handled the public reads itself, with Q25 trimming in fastp and clone calling in MiXCR, and kept productive beta chains. Every entry covers one CDR3 protein and lists the most common genes and DNA from its rows. These V and J calls rely on TCRdb rather than the paper's analysis. This sample is represented by 250,000 to 300,000 distinct CDR3 sequences; more than 15% of them were singletons. The ten largest account for around 61% of the sample.

The data originate from a study of T cells in Graves' hyperthyroidism and ophthalmopathy (dated by TCRdb to the late 2010s). Context from the whole study: Peripheral blood was sampled at the time of initial diagnosis, prior to any treatment. Following sampling, methimazole starting at 30 mg daily was given to hyperthyroidism patients, and high-dose intravenous methylprednisolone was given to ophthalmopathy patients. For training and testing, the 80 to 100 patients in the discovery cohort were randomly divided in a 7:3 ratio. A discovery cohort of roughly 100 patients, 43 with Graves' ophthalmopathy and 55 to 65 with stable Graves' hyperthyroidism, was used to find distinguishing TCR V-J signatures. In addition, the study compared T-cell repertoires in thyroid tissue and in blood from 6 or 7 Graves' hyperthyroidism patients. The paper reports TCR Vbeta CDR3 sequencing of about 140 peripheral blood samples: 40 or so ophthalmopathy, approximately 74 hyperthyroidism and 17 progressor patients. Whether ophthalmopathy could be predicted prospectively was tested in an independent validation cohort made up of roughly 19 hyperthyroidism patients plus 17 patients who later progressed to ophthalmopathy.

There are 16 amino acids in the CDR3, from cysteine to phenylalanine inclusive. The retained sequence is limited to the CDR3, 48 bases, with the frame set at the first base. In the germline V gene, CDR1 corresponds to SGHDT and CDR2 to YYEEEE. At the junction V is shortened by 6 bases and J by 8 bases; bases outside the gene matches: 15. Study-wide conclusions, independent of this receptor: During validation, the model predicted progression to ophthalmopathy a median of about 5.9 months ahead of onset, with around 65% sensitivity and 72% to 85% specificity. In cross-validation, a model built on a 13 V-J signature told ophthalmopathy apart from stable hyperthyroidism with approximately 90% sensitivity and about 81% specificity, and in testing the same model reached 80%/75%. Most expanded thyroid clonotypes (frequency above 0.001) were also detected in blood, a finding suggesting that blood repertoires may reflect thyroid immune responses. Sample size was not statistically predetermined, and investigators were not blinded to group allocation.

The sample consisted of blood. The receptor chain draws on TRBV5-6 and TRBJ2-1; TRBD1 agrees with 9 junctional bases. The sequence derives from a woman in her sixties or seventies with Graves' ophthalmopathy. The CDR3 loop reads CASIWGQGTLQYEQFF. The nucleotide sequence is given as TGTGCCAGCATCTGGGGACAGGGAACACTACAATATGAGCAGTTCTTC.